These 20 T cell receptor beta chains were all obtained from the same sample, sequenced in a study of beta chain features in type 1 diabetes. Study-level results: Moderate but significant shortening of TCRB CDR3s was recorded in all four CD4+ subsets from Type 1 diabetes patients.

The whole isolated RNA underwent reverse transcription, so sequencing captured expressed TCRB transcripts. The protocol was immunoSEQ multiplex PCR, while the TCRdb copy is restricted to in-frame clones and leaves out a portion. The table has more than 95,000 clones, roughly 17% seen once. The antigens these receptors bind are not known. The specimen was central memory CD4+ T cells from blood. Receptors originate from a man between 18 and 29 years old with type 1 diabetes.

The rearrangement links TRBV19 to TRBJ1-5; TRBD1 agrees at 7 bases. V was pared by 6 bases and J by 4 bases, with 6 bases of the junction left unmatched. The CDR3 spans 14 residues. From germline, CDR1 is LNHDA and CDR2 SQIVND (reference sequence). The CDR3 loop reads CASRVQGMNQPQHF. The CDR3 DNA follows: TGTGCCAGTAGGGTACAGGGGATGAATCAGCCCCAGCATTTT.

The rearrangement links TRBV6-5 to TRBJ1-1; D remains unclear. The CDR3 spans 12 residues. V lost 1 base and J lost 4, with 4 bases in between. CDR1 and CDR2 from the germline V gene are MNHEY and SVGAGI. As DNA, the CDR3 is TGTGCCAGCAGTTACTTTAGCACTGAAGCTTTCTTT. Its protein product is CASSYFSTEAFF.

J is TRBJ2-7 and V is TRBV18, with a weak D call TRBD2 (5 bases). Germline values: CDR1 KGHSH, CDR2 LQKENI. CDR3 size: 14 residues. V was clipped by 2 bases and J by 3 bases, with 11 bases between them. CDR3 DNA: TGTGCCAGCTCACCAGGAACTAGGGACTACGAGCAGTACTTC. Residues: CASSPGTRDYEQYF.

This chain links TRBV6-1 with TRBJ2-7; D could derive from TRBD1 or TRBD2 (6 bases each). The CDR3 covers 13 residues. CDR1 and CDR2 from the germline V gene are MNHNS and SASEGT. Trimming took off 2 bases at V and 6 bases at J, with 11 bases between the two ends. CDR3: CASSELGGGEQYF. The CDR3 region has the DNA TGTGCCAGCAGTGAATTAGGAGGGGGCGAGCAGTACTTC.

The chain links TRBV7-3 to TRBJ2-5; TRBD1 agrees at 9 bases. Germline CDR1 SGHTA, CDR2 FQGTGA. The junction had 13 bases not matched to a gene; V was cut back by 4 bases and J by 1 base. CDR3 length: 18 residues. The CDR3 bases are TGTGCCAGCAGCTCCGCCGGGACAGGGAGTCCGGCCCAAGAGACCCAGTACTTC. It specifies CASSSAGTGSPAQETQYF.

The gene calls are TRBV9 and TRBJ1-5; a possible D gene is TRBD1 (5 bases). Germline-derived CDR1 and CDR2 are SGDLS and YYNGEE. V lost 0 bases to trimming and J lost 6 bases, with 13 bases between them. The CDR3 runs to 15 residues. This CDR3 reads CASSVGGGEVQPQHF. The CDR3 nucleotides are TGTGCCAGCAGCGTAGGAGGAGGGGAGGTTCAGCCCCAGCATTTT.

The gene calls are TRBV5-4 and TRBJ2-1; TRBD2 matches 10 bases. The CDR3 is made up of 16 amino acids. CDR1 is SGHNT and CDR2 is YYREEE in the germline V gene (reference sequence). V lost 4 bases, J lost 10 bases, and 14 bases stayed unmatched. The CDR3 protein is CASSPDPKREGPEQFF. CDR3 nucleotide sequence: TGTGCCAGCAGCCCGGACCCTAAGCGGGAGGGCCCCGAGCAGTTCTTC.

This clone occurred a few times. The CDR3 bases are TGTGCCAGCAGCTTTAGACAGGGAAGGGGTGATCAGCCCCAGCATTTT. Its protein is CASSFRQGRGDQPQHF. The chain employs TRBV13 and TRBJ1-5, with TRBD1 matching over 7 bases. Germline loops: CDR1 PRHDT, CDR2 FYEKMQ (reference sequence). The CDR3 consists of 16 residues. V trimming: 3 bases; J trimming: 5 bases; junction bases outside the gene matches: 10.

The genes are TRBV9 and TRBJ2-1, with D uncertain. Per germline, CDR1 SGDLS and CDR2 YYNGEE. The CDR3 spans 17 residues. Between the trimmed V and J ends, which lost 0 bases and 3 bases, there was a span of 16 bases. Here the CDR3 DNA reads TGTGCCAGCAGCGTAGTTGCCAGGATTACCGACTACAATGAGCAGTTCTTC. Encoded protein: CASSVVARITDYNEQFF. The variable domain in full, completed from reference TRBV9 and TRBJ2-1, reads DSGVTQTPKHLITATGQRVTLRCSPRSGDLSVYWYQQSLDQGLQFLIQYYNGEERAKGNILERFSAQQFPDLHSELNLSSLELGDSALYFCASSVVARITDYNEQFFGPGTRLTVL.

Only a few counts were recorded for this clone. The chain carries TRBV2 and TRBJ2-7; possibly TRBD1 or TRBD2 for D (5 bases each). V was trimmed by 5 bases and J by 3 bases, leaving 14 bases between them. Germline-derived CDR1 and CDR2 are SNHLY and FYNNEI. This CDR3 is 14 amino acids long. The CDR3 DNA reads TGTGCCAGCAGTCATTGGGACCTATACTACGAGCAGTACTTC. This translates into CASSHWDLYYEQYF.

The V and J genes are TRBV5-4 and TRBJ2-2; D possibly corresponds to TRBD2 (5 bases). The CDR3 has 13 residues. Trimming removed 5 bases at V and 9 bases at J, with 14 bases between. CDR1 is SGHNT and CDR2 is YYREEE in the germline V gene (reference sequence). The CDR3 bases are TGTGCCAGCAGTTTCGATGTCGGGAGGGAGCTGTTTTTT. Encoded protein: CASSFDVGRELFF.

As to this clone: Other DNA sequences in this sample translate to the same CDR3. V usage is TRBV28 and J usage is TRBJ2-6; 7 bases line up with TRBD2. The V and J ends lost 7 bases and 4 bases, in that order; junction bases with no gene match: 4. The germline V gene encodes CDR1 MDHEN and CDR2 SYDVKM. This CDR3 region has 14 residues. In nucleotides, the CDR3 is TGTGCCAGCATTAGTAGCGGGGGGGCCAACGTCCTGACTTTC. Its translation is CASISSGGANVLTF.

In the case of this clone: Other DNA sequences of this sample code for an identical CDR3. CDR3 nucleotides: TGTGCCAGCAGTAACAGGGGGTACGAGCAGTACTTC. Translated, it gives CASSNRGYEQYF. The chain recombines TRBV27 with TRBJ2-7; the match to TRBD1 covers 8 bases. Trimming cost V 5 bases and J 4 bases; bases outside gene matches: 1. CDR3 length: 12 amino acids. Germline V gives CDR1 MNHEY, CDR2 SMNVEV (reference sequence).

The V gene is TRBV7-6, the J gene TRBJ1-2, with TRBD1 matching over 7 bases. V lost 4 bases to trimming and J lost 8 bases; unmatched junction nucleotides: 10. Germline CDR1 SGHVS, CDR2 FNYEAQ. This CDR3 spans 14 amino acids. The CDR3 sequence: CASSWGRDSRGYTF. The DNA of the CDR3 is TGTGCCAGCAGCTGGGGTCGGGACAGCCGGGGCTACACCTTC.

Within the sample, this clone is medium-sized. The genes are TRBV9 and TRBJ1-1; D unclear. Germline V gives CDR1 SGDLS, CDR2 YYNGEE. The CDR3 totals 15 residues. V was cut by 4 bases and J by 1 base, with 14 bases left in between. The DNA for the CDR3 is TGTGCCAGCAGCCGAACCACAGCGGAGAACACTGAAGCTTTCTTT. Encoded protein: CASSRTTAENTEAFF.

This clone was detected a few times. The same CDR3 is also encoded by other DNA sequences in this sample. V is TRBV5-1 and J is TRBJ2-3; D gene unclear. Trimming removed 0 bases at V and 2 bases at J, with 7 bases between. The germline gives CDR1 SGHRS, CDR2 YFSETQ. CDR3 size: 14 residues. The DNA for the CDR3 is TGCGCCAGCAGCTTGGGGGCTGTCACAGATACGCAGTATTTT. Its protein product is CASSLGAVTDTQYF.

This clone was observed a few times. This chain links TRBV25-1 with TRBJ2-3; TRBD2 matches at 7 bases. CDR1 and CDR2 from the germline V gene are MGHDK and SYGVNS. J gave up 1 base and V 3 bases, and 4 bases lay outside the gene matches. CDR3 length equals 15 residues. Here the CDR3 reads CASSDAGVGTDTQYF. CDR3 DNA: TGTGCCAGCAGTGACGCGGGGGTCGGCACAGATACGCAGTATTTT.

This clone was counted a few times. V gene TRBV7-3 combines with J gene TRBJ1-2; 8 nucleotides line up with TRBD1. The germline gives CDR1 SGHTA, CDR2 FQGTGA. CDR3 length equals 19 residues. The V and J ends lost 2 bases and 6 bases, in that order; junction bases with no gene match: 20. This CDR3 reads CASSLYPPGQGALKDGYTF. The CDR3 DNA follows: TGTGCCAGCAGCTTATATCCCCCCGGGCAGGGGGCTTTAAAAGATGGCTACACCTTC.

The chain couples TRBV6-6 to TRBJ1-1; 8 positions match TRBD1. The germline gives CDR1 MNHNY, CDR2 SVGAGI (reference sequence). V lost 4 bases, J lost 8 bases, and 6 bases stayed unmatched. The CDR3 has 13 amino acids. CDR3 sequence (DNA): TGTGCCAGCAGTTTTCAGGGGGCCGTAGAAGCTTTCTTT. Encoded protein: CASSFQGAVEAFF.

V and J are TRBV10-1 and TRBJ2-5, with D tentatively TRBD1 (6 bases). This CDR3 is built from 16 residues. Trimming took 0 bases from V and 1 from J, leaving 12 bases between them. Germline CDR1 and CDR2: WNHNN and SYGVQD (reference sequence). CDR3 in amino acids: CASSESGATIQETQYF. In DNA form, the CDR3 reads TGCGCCAGCAGTGAGTCGGGGGCTACCATCCAAGAGACCCAGTACTTC.